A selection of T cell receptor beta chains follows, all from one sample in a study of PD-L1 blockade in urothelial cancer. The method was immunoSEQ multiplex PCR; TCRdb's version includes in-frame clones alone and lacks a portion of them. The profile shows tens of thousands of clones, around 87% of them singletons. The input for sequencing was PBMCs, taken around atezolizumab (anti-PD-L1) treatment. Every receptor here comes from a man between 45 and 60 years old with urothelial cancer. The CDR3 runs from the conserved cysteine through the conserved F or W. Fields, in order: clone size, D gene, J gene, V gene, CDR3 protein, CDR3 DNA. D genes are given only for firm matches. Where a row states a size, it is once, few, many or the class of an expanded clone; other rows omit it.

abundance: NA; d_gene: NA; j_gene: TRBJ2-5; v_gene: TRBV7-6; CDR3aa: CASSLVLTGAIETQYF; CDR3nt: TGTGCCAGCAGCTTAGTTTTGACGGGTGCGATCGAGACCCAGTACTTC
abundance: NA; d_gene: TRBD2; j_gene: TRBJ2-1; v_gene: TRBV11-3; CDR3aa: CASSLPGLASNEQFF; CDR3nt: TGTGCCAGCAGCTTGCCGGGACTAGCGAGCAATGAGCAGTTCTTC
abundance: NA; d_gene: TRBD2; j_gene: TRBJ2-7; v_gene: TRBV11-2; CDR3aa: CASSFGTSGVSSYEQYF; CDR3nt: TGTGCCAGCAGCTTCGGGACTAGCGGGGTCTCCTCCTACGAGCAGTACTTC
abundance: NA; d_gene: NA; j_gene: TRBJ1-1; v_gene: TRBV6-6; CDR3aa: CASSYRQTEAFF; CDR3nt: TGTGCCAGCAGTTACCGACAGACTGAAGCTTTCTTT
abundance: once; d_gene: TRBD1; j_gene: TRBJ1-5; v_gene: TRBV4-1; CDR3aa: CASSQGAGGLRNQPQHF; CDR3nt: TGCGCCAGCAGCCAAGGGGCAGGGGGCTTGCGCAATCAGCCCCAGCATTTT
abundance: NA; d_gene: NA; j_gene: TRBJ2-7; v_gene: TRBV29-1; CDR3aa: CSVEDLQGGPYEQYF; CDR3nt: TGCAGCGTTGAAGATCTACAGGGCGGCCCTTACGAGCAGTACTTC
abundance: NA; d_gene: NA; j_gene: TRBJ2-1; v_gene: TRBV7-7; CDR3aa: CASSLAQGWNEQFF; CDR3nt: TGTGCCAGCAGCTTAGCCCAGGGGTGGAATGAGCAGTTCTTC
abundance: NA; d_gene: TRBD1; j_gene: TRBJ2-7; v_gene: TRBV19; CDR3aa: CASSMGQGSYEQYF; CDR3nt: TGTGCCAGTAGTATGGGACAGGGATCCTACGAGCAGTACTTC
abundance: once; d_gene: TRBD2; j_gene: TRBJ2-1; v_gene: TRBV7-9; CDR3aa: CASSLSGTSGGPREQFF; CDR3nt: TGTGCCAGCAGCTTATCCGGGACTAGCGGGGGCCCACGGGAGCAGTTCTTC
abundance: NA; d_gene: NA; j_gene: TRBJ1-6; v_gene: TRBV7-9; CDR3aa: CASSIQDNSPLHF; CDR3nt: TGTGCCAGCAGTATACAAGATAATTCACCCCTCCACTTT
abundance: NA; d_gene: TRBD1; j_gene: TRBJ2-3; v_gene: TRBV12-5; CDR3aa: CASVTGVTDTQYF; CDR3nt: TGTGCTAGTGTTACAGGGGTTACAGATACGCAGTATTTT
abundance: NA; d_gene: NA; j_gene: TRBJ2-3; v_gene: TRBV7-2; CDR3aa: CASSSTGNAPDTQYF; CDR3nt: TGTGCCAGCAGCTCCACGGGGAACGCACCGGATACGCAGTATTTT
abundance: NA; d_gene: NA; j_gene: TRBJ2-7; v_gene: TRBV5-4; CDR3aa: CASSSGTSRYEQYF; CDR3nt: TGTGCCAGCAGTTCCGGGACATCGCGCTACGAGCAGTACTTC
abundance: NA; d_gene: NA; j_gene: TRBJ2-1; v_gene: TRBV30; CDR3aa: CAWSVQGSNEQFF; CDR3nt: TGTGCCTGGAGTGTACAGGGAAGCAATGAGCAGTTCTTC
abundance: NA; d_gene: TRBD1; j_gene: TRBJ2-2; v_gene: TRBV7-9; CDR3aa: CASSYLTGQGPGELFF; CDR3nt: TGTGCCAGCAGTTATCTGACGGGACAGGGACCCGGGGAGCTGTTTTTT